This T cell receptor beta chain was found in a study of cytomegalovirus exposure and HLA in healthy donors. The PCR employed 60 Vbeta primers together with 13 Jbeta primers. TCRdb's table, derived via immunoSEQ multiplex PCR, lists solely in-frame clones and lacks some. The sample holds roughly 170,000 clones; over 60% are singletons and the top ten take approximately 1.6%. The receptor was isolated from a woman under 40 in good health and CMV-seronegative. Sequenced: PBMCs.

The CDR3 loop reads CASSDAGQMVGGELFF. DNA for the CDR3: TGTGCCAGCAGTGACGCCGGACAGATGGTGGGCGGGGAGCTGTTTTTT. This chain links TRBV27 with TRBJ2-2, with D possibly TRBD1 on 6 matching bases. CDR3 length equals 16 residues. CDR1 is MNHEY, CDR2 SMNVEV, per germline (reference sequence). Trimming stripped 5 bases from V and 7 bases from J, with 20 bases between.